This entry concerns a single T cell receptor (beta chain). The data belong to a study of blood T cell repertoires in COVID-19. The CDR3 is made up of 12 amino acids. Germline-derived CDR1 and CDR2 are DFQATT and SNEGSKA (reference sequence). The V end was cut by 3 bases, the J end by 4 bases, with 9 bases between. TCRdb's table, derived via immunoSEQ multiplex PCR, lists solely in-frame clones and lacks some. The repertoire holds approximately 320,000 clones, 87% seen once, with around 8.9% in the top ten. What was sequenced was PBMCs or T cells enriched from blood (not recorded which). The J gene is TRBJ1-1, the V gene TRBV20-1; D is uncertain. This sequence was found in a woman under 30 who had recovered from COVID-19. The CDR3 is CSASRTGTEAFF. In DNA, the CDR3 is TGCAGTGCTAGTCGAACGGGCACTGAAGCTTTCTTT.